The present T cell receptor beta chain was sequenced within a study of PD-1 blockade in classical Hodgkin lymphoma. Whole-study results and caveats: Sources of repertoire differences remain undefined, possibly disease activity or prior therapy. Excluded were patients who started nivolumab under 1 year after ASCT, a group that had lower diversity. Lower baseline TCR diversity marked trial partial responders and progressors. Before treatment, TCR diversity in newly diagnosed patients was reportedly lower than in healthy donors.

Time point here: cycle 4 day 1 (C4D1), after more than five weeks of nivolumab. Exposure to brentuximab vedotin varied, and each patient had relapsed following autologous stem cell transplantation. CD4+ T cells were purified from thawed PBMCs by magnetic negative selection. The sample holds a few counts of this clone. The antigen is undetermined. TCRdb keeps only in-frame clones here, not all; method: immunoSEQ multiplex PCR. The sample records about 30,000 clones, 70% to 90% being singletons. The clonotype comes from a human donor with classical Hodgkin lymphoma. The sample was CD4+ T cells from blood, taken before the fourth cycle of nivolumab.

The CDR3 spells CASSYSGQGNEKLFF. In nucleotides, the CDR3 is TGTGCCAGCAGTTACTCGGGACAGGGAAATGAAAAACTGTTTTTT. V usage is TRBV6-6 and J usage is TRBJ1-4; 9 bases map to TRBD1. The CDR3 length is 15 residues. CDR1 is MNHNY, CDR2 SVGAGI, per germline (reference sequence). Trimming cost V 0 bases and J 5 bases; bases outside gene matches: 1.